This T cell receptor (beta chain) was documented in a study of cytomegalovirus exposure and HLA in healthy donors. Study-wide results and limits: It was reported in a later analysis that an Asian-associated ancestry cluster showed fewer N-insertions than the roughly 620-donor mean.

CDR3 length equals 19 residues. In germline, CDR1 is LNHNV, CDR2 YYDKDF (reference sequence). V lost 0 bases, J lost 5 bases, and 16 bases stayed unmatched. Comments on this clone: As yet, its antigen is unknown.

Both 60 Vbeta primers and 13 Jbeta primers went into the PCR. Sequencing used immunoSEQ multiplex PCR; TCRdb keeps in-frame clones, though not all of them. This sample's table reports more than 50,000 clones. The rearrangement joins TRBV15 to TRBJ1-1; 9 bases are a match to TRBD1. The source is a woman in her 40s in good health and CMV-seronegative. The sequenced sample consisted of PBMCs. The CDR3, as DNA: TGTGCCACCAGCAGAGATCTGCGCCGGGACAGGGTAAGGTTTACTGAAGCTTTCTTT. Residues: CATSRDLRRDRVRFTEAFF. Variable domain in full (rest from reference TRBV15 and TRBJ1-1): DAMVIQNPRYQVTQFGKPVTLSCSQTLNHNVMYWYQQKSSQAPKLLFHYYDKDFNNEADTPDNFQSRRPNTSFCFLDIRSPGLGDTAMYLCATSRDLRRDRVRFTEAFFGQGTRLTVV.